Below, 24 T cell receptor beta chains from the same sample are listed, as sequenced in a study of cytomegalovirus exposure and HLA in healthy donors. PCR primers comprised 60 Vbeta and 13 Jbeta primers. The repertoire was sequenced with immunoSEQ multiplex PCR; TCRdb's copy has only in-frame clones and lacks some. The table records approximately 110,000 clones, 74% of them present only once. Source material: PBMCs. Source of these receptors: a man aged 50 to 59 in good health and CMV-seropositive.

The CDR3 sequence is CASSPWTSGRPETQYF. The CDR3 nucleotides read TGTGCCAGCAGCCCTTGGACTAGCGGGAGGCCGGAGACCCAGTACTTC. V gene TRBV7-2 combines with J gene TRBJ2-5; the match to TRBD2 covers 14 bases. Trimming at V came to 5 bases and at J to 5 bases, leaving 7 bases not matched to a gene. Germline V CDR1 and CDR2: SGHTA, FQGNSA. This CDR3 region has 16 residues.

The V and J genes are TRBV6-1 and TRBJ2-2, with 8 bases identical to TRBD1. The trim removed 1 base at V and 5 bases at J, leaving 3 bases unmatched. Germline assignment: CDR1 MNHNS and CDR2 SASEGT. The CDR3 runs 15 residues. CDR3 amino acids: CASSEGDRSTGELFF. The CDR3 coding sequence is TGTGCCAGCAGTGAAGGGGACAGGTCTACCGGGGAGCTGTTTTTT.

The V gene is TRBV4-1, the J gene TRBJ2-5, with a tentative D call TRBD2 (5 bases). The CDR3 length is 14 residues. Trimming left V 2 bases short and J 10 bases short, with 17 bases between. The germline CDR1 and CDR2 sequences are MGHRA and YSYEKL. The CDR3 loop reads CASSQPLRGAVQYF. In DNA form, the CDR3 reads TGCGCCAGCAGCCAACCCCTCCGGGGTGCGGTCCAGTACTTC.

The V and J genes are TRBV5-1 and TRBJ2-1, with D perhaps TRBD1 (6 bases). Germline loops: CDR1 SGHRS, CDR2 YFSETQ. The CDR3 covers 16 residues. Trimming stripped 4 bases from V and 0 bases from J, with 14 bases between. CDR3 coding DNA: TGCGCCAGCAGCATGGGACAACTGAGCTCCTACAATGAGCAGTTCTTC. It yields the protein CASSMGQLSSYNEQFF. The full variable domain, with the rest looked up from reference TRBV5-1 and TRBJ2-1, is KAGVTQTPRYLIKTRGQQVTLSCSPISGHRSVSWYQQTPGQGLQFLFEYFSETQRNKGNFPGRFSGRQFSNSRSEMNVSTLELGDSALYLCASSMGQLSSYNEQFFGPGTRLTVL.

V usage is TRBV10-3 and J usage is TRBJ1-2, with 8 bases matching TRBD1. CDR1 and CDR2 from the germline V gene are ENHRY and SYGVKD. Trimming took 6 bases from V and 3 from J; bases not matched to a gene: 9. The CDR3 has 15 amino acids. Here the CDR3 reads CAIRAKETGDYGYTF. Written as DNA, the CDR3 is TGTGCCATCAGAGCCAAAGAGACAGGGGACTATGGCTACACCTTC.

The chain recombines TRBV2 with TRBJ2-1, with 7 bases identical to TRBD2. V trimming: 0 bases; J trimming: 4 bases; junction bases outside the gene matches: 12. Germline CDR1 SNHLY, CDR2 FYNNEI. CDR3 size: 18 residues. The CDR3 DNA sequence: TGTGCCAGCAGTGAAGCTACTGGCTCAAGCGGGGATTACAATGAGCAGTTCTTC. It encodes CASSEATGSSGDYNEQFF.

The chain couples TRBV6-5 to TRBJ2-2, with TRBD1 identical over 8 bases. The CDR3 covers 15 residues. Germline-derived CDR1 and CDR2 are MNHEY and SVGAGI. Trimming removed 2 bases from V and 6 bases from J; junction bases left unmatched: 5. CDR3 coding DNA: TGTGCCAGCAGTTACGGGACAGGATTATCCGGGGAGCTGTTTTTT. Encoded protein: CASSYGTGLSGELFF.

The CDR3, as DNA: TGTGCCAGCAGTGAAGCCCATCTACTAGCGGGAGTAAATGAGCAGTTCTTC. This sequence encodes CASSEAHLLAGVNEQFF. V and J are TRBV6-1 and TRBJ2-1; the match to TRBD2 covers 11 bases. Germline CDR1 MNHNS, CDR2 SASEGT. Unmatched junction bases numbered 8, after V lost 0 bases and J lost 7 bases. The CDR3 sequence is 17 residues long.

The J gene is TRBJ2-5, the V gene TRBV4-1; D perhaps matches TRBD2 (5 bases). There are 14 residues in the CDR3. Germline-derived CDR1 and CDR2 are MGHRA and YSYEKL. The V end lost 2 bases, the J end lost 6 bases, and 13 bases lay between the germline ends. In DNA, the CDR3 is TGCGCCAGCAGCCAAATAGCGTTGGGAAAGACCCAGTACTTC. The encoded protein is CASSQIALGKTQYF.

This clone is a singleton in its sample. V and J are TRBV30 and TRBJ2-3; TRBD2 is a possible D gene (6 bases). V was clipped by 2 bases and J by 0 bases, with 18 bases between them. Germline-derived CDR1 and CDR2 are GTSNPN and SVGIG (reference sequence). This CDR3 contains 17 residues. The CDR3 region has the DNA TGTGCCTGGAGTAAGCTGACTAGTGCTTCTAGCACAGATACGCAGTATTTT. Translating it yields CAWSKLTSASSTDTQYF.

The J gene is TRBJ2-3, the V gene TRBV7-3, with TRBD1 matching over 7 bases. Trimming removed 5 bases from V and 10 bases from J; junction bases left unmatched: 15. This CDR3 comprises 15 residues. Germline V gene lookup returns CDR1 SGHTA and CDR2 FQGTGA. The CDR3 here is CASSPFGTDRVAQYF. The CDR3 nucleotides read TGTGCCAGCAGCCCTTTTGGGACAGACAGGGTTGCGCAGTATTTT.

The chain is built from TRBV28 and TRBJ2-6; TRBD2 matches 8 bases. The CDR3 is 19 residues long. The V and J ends lost 2 bases and 0 bases, in that order; junction bases with no gene match: 9. Germline V gives CDR1 MDHEN, CDR2 SYDVKM. The CDR3, as DNA: TGTGCCAGCAGTTTAGGAGGCGGGAGGCCAATCTCTGGGGCCAACGTCCTGACTTTC. It is translated as CASSLGGGRPISGANVLTF.

This clone has just one count. The chain uses TRBV18 and TRBJ1-5, with TRBD1 matching over 8 bases. J gave up 7 bases and V 3 bases, and 8 bases lay outside the gene matches. This CDR3 has 15 residues. CDR1 and CDR2 (germline): KGHSH, LQKENI. CDR3 amino acids: CASSPSGTGGQPQHF. The CDR3 DNA is TGTGCCAGCTCACCCTCCGGGACAGGTGGGCAGCCCCAGCATTTT.

This chain uses TRBV4-2 with TRBJ2-7; 7 bases agree with TRBD2. Trimming cost V 0 bases and J 2 bases; bases outside gene matches: 7. Per the germline V gene, CDR1 is LGHNA and CDR2 is YNFKEQ. The CDR3 has 16 amino acids. CDR3 in amino acids: CASSQDNSGFPYEQYF. The DNA of the CDR3 is TGTGCCAGCAGCCAAGATAATAGCGGGTTCCCCTACGAGCAGTACTTC.

V gene TRBV6-1 combines with J gene TRBJ1-2; 7 bases are shared with TRBD1. The CDR3 is 12 residues long. Per the germline V gene, CDR1 is MNHNS and CDR2 is SASEGT. The V and J ends lost 6 bases and 8 bases, in that order; junction bases with no gene match: 6. The CDR3 loop is CASSSGTEGYTF. CDR3 nucleotide sequence: TGTGCCAGCAGCTCAGGGACAGAAGGCTACACCTTC.

V is TRBV7-9 and J is TRBJ1-4, with D perhaps TRBD1 (6 bases). Trimming removed 1 base from V and 2 bases from J, with 11 bases in between. Germline CDR1 is SEHNR and CDR2 is FQNEAQ (reference sequence). The CDR3 is made up of 16 amino acids. CDR3 amino acids: CASSLVQGRTNEKLFF. CDR3 nucleotides: TGTGCCAGCAGCTTAGTACAGGGCAGGACTAATGAAAAACTGTTTTTT.

The CDR3 region has the DNA TGTGCCAGCAGTAAGGGGGCTAGCCCCCAAGAGACCCAGTACTTC. Protein product: CASSKGASPQETQYF. This chain joins TRBV7-9 and TRBJ2-5; 7 nucleotides line up with TRBD1. The J segment lost 1 base and the V segment lost 6 bases, leaving 8 bases of the junction unmatched. The CDR3 runs 15 residues. The V gene's germline CDR1 is SEHNR and CDR2 FQNEAQ (reference sequence).

This clone was seen only once. This chain connects TRBV6-6 to TRBJ2-7, with TRBD1 identical over 7 bases. V was clipped by 7 bases and J by 10 bases; unmatched bases: 19. Germline V gives CDR1 MNHNY, CDR2 SVGAGI (reference sequence). The CDR3 extends over 15 amino acids. This chain's CDR3 is CASTKSGGQDGEQYF. In nucleotides, the CDR3 is TGTGCCAGCACCAAAAGCGGAGGACAGGACGGGGAACAGTACTTC.

CDR3 protein: CASSQGPHEQFF. Here the CDR3 DNA reads TGCGCCAGCAGCCAAGGGCCTCACGAGCAGTTCTTC. V gene TRBV4-1 combines with J gene TRBJ2-1; D not certain. Trimming cost V 1 base and J 10 bases, with 8 bases left between them. CDR1 and CDR2 from the germline V gene are MGHRA and YSYEKL. The CDR3 is 12 amino acids.

Details on this clone: Distinct nucleotide sequences in the sample also encode this CDR3. The chain combines TRBV5-1 with TRBJ2-5; 12 bases are shared with TRBD2. In germline, CDR1 is SGHRS, CDR2 YFSETQ. The CDR3 is 14 residues long. J was trimmed by 4 bases and V by 4 bases; bases with no gene match: 2. This chain's CDR3 is CASSPGLAGETQYF. In nucleotides, the CDR3 is TGCGCCAGCAGCCCGGGACTAGCGGGAGAGACCCAGTACTTC.

The gene calls are TRBV5-6 and TRBJ2-5, with TRBD2 as a possible D gene (6 bases). This CDR3 contains 15 residues. Trimming took 0 bases from V and 11 from J, leaving 20 bases between them. Germline V gene lookup returns CDR1 SGHDT and CDR2 YYEEEE. The CDR3 region is CASSLGGDGSGEQYF. CDR3 DNA sequence: TGTGCCAGCAGCTTGGGGGGGGACGGGTCTGGTGAGCAGTACTTC.

The chain employs TRBV5-4 and TRBJ2-5; 12 nucleotides line up with TRBD2. The CDR3 is 16 residues long. The V gene's germline CDR1 is SGHNT and CDR2 YYREEE (reference sequence). V lost 0 bases and J lost 5; bases outside the gene matches: 5. The CDR3 DNA reads as TGTGCCAGCAGCTTGGTACTAGCGGGAGGCACGGAGACCCAGTACTTC. Protein: CASSLVLAGGTETQYF.

The J gene is TRBJ2-3, the V gene TRBV4-1; 16 bases are a match to TRBD2. Germline assignment: CDR1 MGHRA and CDR2 YSYEKL. The CDR3 is made up of 18 amino acids. Germline trimming cut 4 bases from V and 6 bases from J; bases unmatched to any gene: 10. The CDR3 DNA follows: TGCGCCAGCAGCCGAACCCCGGGACTAGCGGGGGGGAGGGATACGCAGTATTTT. This codes for CASSRTPGLAGGRDTQYF.

The chain carries TRBV29-1 and TRBJ1-2; 7 bases fit TRBD1. Unmatched junction bases numbered 6, after V lost 1 base and J lost 7 bases. The CDR3 is 13 residues long. Per germline, CDR1 SQVTM and CDR2 ANQGSEA. CDR3 in amino acids: CSVEVWDRGGYTF. The CDR3 coding sequence is TGCAGCGTTGAAGTATGGGACAGAGGTGGCTACACCTTC.